The T cell receptor beta chain under discussion was sequenced for a study of technical replicates of blood from a few donors. Sequencing was performed with immunoSEQ multiplex PCR; in TCRdb, only in-frame clones are kept and a portion is missing. The repertoire has tens of thousands of clones, 88% of them found once; the top ten carry about 4.6%. On this clone: The sample carries other DNA sequences with the same CDR3.

J gave up 2 bases and V 5 bases, and 4 bases lay outside the gene matches. CDR3 length: 14 amino acids. CDR1 and CDR2 from the germline V gene are PRHDT and FYEKMQ (reference sequence). The chain recombines TRBV13 with TRBJ1-1; TRBD1 agrees at 8 bases. The TCR was taken from a human donor in good health. Some clones in this sample may be carry-over from other donors' samples. Sequencing was done on a sample of PBMCs. CDR3 bases: TGTGCCAGCAGCCGCGGACAGGGCAACACTGAAGCTTTCTTT. This codes for CASSRGQGNTEAFF.